This T cell receptor beta chain comes out of a study of blood T cell repertoires in COVID-19. Study as a whole: The United States, Italy and Spain were the sources of the acute and convalescent COVID-19 samples. Sources were T cells, B-cell-depleted T cells, or PBMCs; the material itself was cDNA or gDNA.

Per the germline V gene, CDR1 is KGHSH and CDR2 is LQKENI. The CDR3 has 14 amino acids. Trimming cost V 2 bases and J 2 bases, with 4 bases left between them. Authors' methods: Estimated nucleated cell counts came from reference gene primer amplification. Profiling relied on immunoSEQ multiplex PCR, and the TCRdb table lists in-frame clones only, not all of them. The DNA was the basis for D and trimming; V, J and clone size are from that table. The sample includes roughly 300,000 clones, 65% to 90% of them seen just once. The sequence derives from a human donor in a cohort sampled during active COVID-19. The chain employs TRBV18 and TRBJ2-6; D call uncertain. Sequenced sample: peripheral blood. The CDR3 DNA is TGTGCCAGCTCACCAATCGCTGGGGCCAACGTCCTGACTTTC. Residues: CASSPIAGANVLTF.